A selection of T cell receptor beta chains follows, all from one sample in a study of cytomegalovirus exposure and HLA in healthy donors. Measured with immunoSEQ multiplex PCR; TCRdb has only the in-frame clones, and not every one. This table has about 180,000 clones, approximately 90% appearing once. The material sequenced was PBMCs. These receptors were obtained from a woman in her twenties or thirties in good health and CMV-seronegative. The CDR3 runs from the conserved cysteine through the conserved F or W. D genes are given only for firm matches. Clone sizes are given selectively: once, few, many, or a class where the clone is expanded.

NA TRBJ1-2 TRBV5-1 NA CASSLERGGYTF TGCGCCAGCAGCTTGGAAAGGGGAGGCTACACCTTC
NA TRBJ1-2 TRBV19 NA CASVPGQDLYGYTF TGTGCCAGTGTACCGGGACAAGACCTCTATGGCTACACCTTC
NA TRBJ1-1 TRBV10-3 NA CATSRVGNPTEAFF TGTGCCACCTCGCGCGTCGGGAACCCTACTGAAGCTTTCTTT
TRBD1 TRBJ1-1 TRBV5-1 NA CASSPGQVNTEAFF TGCGCCAGCAGCCCTGGACAGGTGAACACTGAAGCTTTCTTT
NA TRBJ2-3 TRBV13 NA CASSLRQGSDTQYF TGTGCCAGCAGCTTAAGGCAGGGCTCGGATACGCAGTATTTT
NA TRBJ2-7 TRBV11-2 NA CASSLDYSGASYEQYF TGTGCCAGCAGCTTAGATTATTCAGGTGCCTCCTACGAGCAGTACTTC
TRBD2 TRBJ2-5 TRBV2 NA CASLHPSGASGVRETQYF TGTGCCAGTCTCCATCCGTCGGGGGCTAGCGGGGTCCGGGAGACCCAGTACTTC
NA TRBJ1-5 TRBV30 NA CAWSEGGSNQPQHF TGTGCCTGGAGTGAAGGGGGTAGCAATCAGCCCCAGCATTTT
NA TRBJ2-7 TRBV14 NA CASSPVASPHYEQYF TGTGCCAGCAGCCCAGTGGCTAGTCCCCACTACGAGCAGTACTTC
NA TRBJ1-2 TRBV5-1 once CASSPSDTEPNYGYTF TGCGCCAGCAGCCCTTCCGACACCGAGCCTAACTATGGCTACACCTTC